The table lists the clone carrying this T cell receptor beta chain with many counts. Its antigen is as yet unknown. The record originates from a study of T cells after yellow fever vaccination. Study-level findings and limits: A limited proportion of clonotypes was detected within both the CD4 and CD8 compartments.

TCRdb redid the calling of the 5' RACE reads with MiXCR, one entry per CDR3 protein. This sample carries 250,000 or so distinct CDR3 sequences, about 3.9% of them seen once, and the ten largest clones take roughly a fifth. The CDR3 is 15 residues long. From germline, CDR1 is SGHRS and CDR2 YFSETQ. V was cut by 3 bases and J by 5 bases, with 14 bases left in between. This clonotype was sampled from a man between 18 and 35 years old who received the YFV17D yellow fever vaccine. The sample was PBMCs, taken 15 days after the yellow fever booster vaccination. This chain uses TRBV5-1 with TRBJ2-2, with a tentative D call TRBD2 (6 bases). The CDR3 nucleotides read TGCGCCAGCAGCTCGGGGGTACCGGGAACCGGGGAGCTGTTTTTT. Amino acid sequence: CASSSGVPGTGELFF. The complete variable domain, with remaining parts taken from reference TRBV5-1 and TRBJ2-2, reads KAGVTQTPRYLIKTRGQQVTLSCSPISGHRSVSWYQQTPGQGLQFLFEYFSETQRNKGNFPGRFSGRQFSNSRSEMNVSTLELGDSALYLCASSSGVPGTGELFFGEGSRLTVL.